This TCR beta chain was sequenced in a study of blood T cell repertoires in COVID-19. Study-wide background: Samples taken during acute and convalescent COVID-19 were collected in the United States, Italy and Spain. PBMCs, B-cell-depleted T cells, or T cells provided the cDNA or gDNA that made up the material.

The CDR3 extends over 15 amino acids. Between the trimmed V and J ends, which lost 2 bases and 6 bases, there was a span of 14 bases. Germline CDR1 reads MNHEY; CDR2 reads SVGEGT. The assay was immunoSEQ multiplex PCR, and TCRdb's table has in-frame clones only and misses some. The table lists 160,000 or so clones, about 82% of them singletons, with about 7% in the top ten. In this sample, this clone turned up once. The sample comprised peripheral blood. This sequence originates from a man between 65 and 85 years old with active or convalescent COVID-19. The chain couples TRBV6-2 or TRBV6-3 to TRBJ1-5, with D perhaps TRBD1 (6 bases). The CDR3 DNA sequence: TGTGCCAGCAGTTACGGTGCGGGGGGCGGTCAGCCCCAGCATTTT. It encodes CASSYGAGGGQPQHF.